This entry lists 2 T cell receptor beta chains sequenced from one sample in a study of cytomegalovirus exposure and HLA in healthy donors. The PCR used 60 Vbeta and 13 Jbeta primers. Sequencing used immunoSEQ multiplex PCR; TCRdb keeps in-frame clones, though not all of them. The table shows 160,000 or so clones, with 81% occurring only once. The sample consisted of PBMCs. These receptors all come from a man in his forties or fifties in good health and CMV-seropositive.

The chain links TRBV19 to TRBJ2-2; 7 positions match TRBD2. This CDR3 region has 13 residues. Per the germline V gene, CDR1 is LNHDA and CDR2 is SQIVND (reference sequence). This CDR3 is CVPGGGRSGELFF. In DNA, the CDR3 is TGTGTCCCGGGCGGGGGTCGGAGCGGGGAGCTGTTTTTT.

This clone was seen more than once but under ten times. The chain recombines TRBV7-2 with TRBJ2-7; a possible D gene is TRBD1 (6 bases). V lost 5 bases to trimming and J lost 9 bases, with 17 bases between them. The CDR3 is 13 amino acids. The germline gives CDR1 SGHTA, CDR2 FQGNSA. The CDR3 nucleotides read TGTGCCAGCAGCCGCCTCCCGGGACAAGGGCAGTACTTC. Translated: CASSRLPGQGQYF. Full variable domain (outside the CDR3, taken from reference TRBV7-2 and TRBJ2-7): GAGVSQSPSNKVTEKGKDVELRCDPISGHTALYWYRQSLGQGLEFLIYFQGNSAPDKSGLPSDRFSAERTGGSVSTLTIQRTQQEDSAVYLCASSRLPGQGQYFGPGTRLTVT.